These 13 T cell receptor beta chains share one sample of origin, sequenced in a study of cytomegalovirus exposure and HLA in healthy donors (dated by TCRdb to about 2017). Library preparation was by the immunoSEQ multiplex PCR assay. For the multiplex PCR, a mixture combining 60 forward primers for TCR Vbeta segments and 13 reverse primers for TCR Jbeta segments was used. TCRdb mirrors the immuneACCESS table, restricted to in-frame sequences. Some clones are absent from its copies; in checked studies, under half trace to an unresolved V gene, and the reason for the others is unknown. For this sample there are over 150,000 clones; approximately 80% appear just once. Around 13% of the sample belongs to the ten largest clones. Source material: PBMCs. These receptors were collected from a man aged 25 to 45 in good health and CMV-seropositive.

This chain links TRBV21-1 with TRBJ2-3; TRBD2, the table's D call, lacks a check against the DNA. TRBV21-1 is flagged as a pseudogene. There are 21 residues in the CDR3. The CDR3 sequence: CASIDCPLGPRRREVTDTQYF. The CDR3 coding sequence is TGTGCCAGCATCGACTGTCCACTAGGCCCCAGGAGGCGGGAGGTCACAGATACGCAGTATTTT.

This CDR3 reads CASRTTRGNTEAFF. CDR3 DNA: TGTGCCAGCAGAACTACCAGAGGGAACACTGAAGCTTTCTTT. The rearrangement links TRBV6-5 to TRBJ1-1; D gene uncertain. The CDR3 sequence is 14 residues long. The V end lost 6 bases, the J end lost 1 base, and 12 bases lay between the germline ends. CDR1 is MNHEY, CDR2 SVGAGI, per germline.

This clone occurred a few times. The V and J genes are TRBV10-3 and TRBJ1-2, with D maybe TRBD1 (6 bases). The germline V and J ends were trimmed by 3 bases and 4 bases, with 9 bases remaining between them. From germline, CDR1 is ENHRY and CDR2 SYGVKD. This CDR3 has 13 amino acids. CDR3 sequence reads: CAISEQGGYGYTF. The CDR3 coding sequence is TGTGCCATCAGTGAACAGGGTGGCTATGGCTACACCTTC.

This rearrangement joins TRBV27 to TRBJ1-6; TRBD1 aligns across 7 bases. Trimming cost V 6 bases and J 5 bases; bases outside gene matches: 7. This CDR3 is 15 amino acids long. Germline V gene lookup returns CDR1 MNHEY and CDR2 SMNVEV (reference sequence). The CDR3 sequence is CASRPQQGNNSPLHF. The CDR3 DNA reads TGTGCCAGCAGACCCCAACAGGGGAATAATTCACCCCTCCACTTT.

The chain carries TRBV19 and TRBJ1-1, with 7 bases lining up with TRBD1. CDR1 and CDR2 from the germline V gene are LNHDA and SQIVND (reference sequence). The ends lost 4 bases at V and 1 base at J; junction bases unmatched: 6. The CDR3 is 15 residues long. The DNA for the CDR3 is TGTGCCAGTAGTACAACAGGGGCCGGGAACACTGAAGCTTTCTTT. It encodes CASSTTGAGNTEAFF. The complete variable domain, with remaining parts taken from reference TRBV19 and TRBJ1-1, reads DGGITQSPKYLFRKEGQNVTLSCEQNLNHDAMYWYRQDPGQGLRLIYYSQIVNDFQKGDIAEGYSVSREKKESFPLTVTSAQKNPTAFYLCASSTTGAGNTEAFFGQGTRLTVV.

The chain joins TRBV5-1 to TRBJ1-1, with TRBD1 identical over 8 bases. The length of the CDR3 is 14 residues. Trimming took 4 bases from V and 4 from J; bases not matched to a gene: 6. From germline, CDR1 is SGHRS and CDR2 YFSETQ. In DNA form, the CDR3 reads TGCGCCAGCAGCACCTCAGGGGGCGCCACTGAAGCTTTCTTT. Its protein product is CASSTSGGATEAFF.

The chain uses TRBV9 and TRBJ2-1, with 11 bases lining up with TRBD2. The germline V gene has CDR1 SGDLS and CDR2 YYNGEE. V was pared by 4 bases and J by 4 bases, with 4 bases of the junction left unmatched. The CDR3 runs to 15 residues. In DNA form, the CDR3 reads TGTGCCAGCAGCACGGGACTAGCGGAGTACAATGAGCAGTTCTTC. It yields the protein CASSTGLAEYNEQFF.

The V gene is TRBV27, the J gene TRBJ2-3; 7 positions match TRBD2. Germline-derived CDR1 and CDR2 are MNHEY and SMNVEV (reference sequence). Trimming at V came to 2 bases and at J to 6 bases, leaving 14 bases not matched to a gene. This CDR3 region has 17 residues. The CDR3 loop is CASSLLGSSGISDTQYF. CDR3 nucleotides: TGTGCCAGCAGTTTACTCGGGTCTAGCGGTATATCGGATACGCAGTATTTT.

This sequence joins TRBV28 and TRBJ2-1; TRBD2 might be the D (6 bases). The V end was cut by 5 bases, the J end by 2 bases, with 13 bases between. Germline loops: CDR1 MDHEN, CDR2 SYDVKM. This CDR3 is 15 amino acids long. CDR3 region: CASSPRESAYNEQFF. The CDR3 region has the DNA TGTGCCAGCAGTCCCCGGGAGTCCGCCTACAATGAGCAGTTCTTC.

Regarding this clone: A junction end diverges from the germline sequence, so it may reflect a read error. The chain combines TRBV7-7 with TRBJ2-3, with 9 bases lining up with TRBD1. This CDR3 spans 13 amino acids. Germline lookup yields CDR1 SSHAT and CDR2 FNYEAQ (reference sequence). CDR3 residues: CASSRGQGDTQYF. CDR3 DNA: TGTGCTAGCAGCCGGGGACAGGGTGATACGCAGTATTTT.

This rearrangement joins TRBV29-1 to TRBJ2-1; 8 bases match TRBD2. From germline, CDR1 is SQVTM and CDR2 ANQGSEA. The CDR3 covers 14 residues. V trimming: 3 bases; J trimming: 4 bases; junction bases outside the gene matches: 5. The CDR3 nucleotides read TGCAGCGTTGAGGGGACTAGTCCTTACAATGAGCAGTTCTTC. Encoded protein: CSVEGTSPYNEQFF.

This clone was observed a single time. The V gene is TRBV4-1, the J gene TRBJ1-1, with 10 bases aligning to TRBD1. The CDR3 is made up of 18 amino acids. Germline CDR1 and CDR2: MGHRA and YSYEKL. V lost 3 bases, J lost 5 bases, and 15 bases stayed unmatched. CDR3 loop: CASSHVPGQGWGRTEAFF. As DNA, the CDR3 is TGCGCCAGCAGCCATGTCCCGGGACAGGGGTGGGGTCGGACTGAAGCTTTCTTT.

The chain recombines TRBV29-1 with TRBJ2-2; possible D gene TRBD2, 5 bases. Looked up from germline, CDR1 is SQVTM and CDR2 is ANQGSEA. CDR3 length equals 15 residues. With 7 bases removed from V and 2 bases from J, the gap between germline ends came to 17 bases. CDR3 protein: CSATSSDLNTGELFF. The CDR3 DNA follows: TGCAGCGCTACCAGTAGCGATCTCAACACCGGGGAGCTGTTTTTT.